This T cell receptor beta chain appears in the sequencing data of a study of blood T cell repertoires in COVID-19. Study context: There were acute and convalescent COVID-19 samples, and they came from the United States, Italy and Spain.

CDR3 size: 16 residues. V lost 3 bases to trimming and J lost 2 bases; unmatched junction nucleotides: 8. CDR1 is KGHDR, CDR2 SFDVKD, per germline. Those enrolled in Seattle joined during active infection and were followed longitudinally afterward. Produced via immunoSEQ multiplex PCR; TCRdb's table is partial and in-frame only. The repertoire holds some 270,000 clones, with 84% as singletons. The sequence derives from a person between 65 and 79 years old with COVID-19, enrolled during active disease. The genes are TRBV24-1 and TRBJ1-2, with TRBD1 identical over 7 bases. Sequencing was done on a sample of peripheral blood. The CDR3 DNA sequence: TGTGCCACCAGTGATGGATACAGGGGTACCAACTATGGCTACACCTTC. Translated: CATSDGYRGTNYGYTF.